A single sample gave rise to the 16 T cell receptor beta chains below, sequenced in a study of read filtering for tumor transcriptome and immune sequencing. Molecular barcoded adaptors covering alpha/delta and beta/gamma chains were used on approximately 400 ng RNA. Using its own MiXCR run on the reads, TCRdb lists one record per CDR3 protein. The sample includes about 39,000 distinct CDR3 sequences, more than 13% of them seen just once. The sample taken for sequencing was a population of CD138-negative cells sorted from bone marrow. All receptors come from a donor at least 40 years old with multiple myeloma.

This clonotype was counted ten times or more. The rearrangement uses TRBV28 and TRBJ2-3; D may match TRBD1 or TRBD2 (7 bases each). This CDR3 is 17 amino acids long. Germline CDR1 reads MDHEN; CDR2 reads SYDVKM. V lost 6 bases to trimming and J lost 3 bases, with 22 bases between them. The CDR3 protein is CASSLWRGGGFTDTQYF. The DNA for the CDR3 is TGTGCCAGCAGCCTATGGAGGGGAGGGGGCTTTACAGATACGCAGTATTTT.

CDR3 loop: CSAPQSQAPPLHF. Written as DNA, the CDR3 is TGCAGTGCTCCTCAGTCACAGGCACCACCCCTCCACTTT. V is TRBV20-1 and J is TRBJ1-6, with D perhaps TRBD1 (5 bases). V lost 5 bases, J lost 11 bases, and 16 bases lay in between. The CDR3 loop spans 13 amino acids. Germline V gene lookup returns CDR1 DFQATT and CDR2 SNEGSKA (reference sequence).

The chain uses TRBV20-1 and TRBJ1-3, with D uncertain. The CDR3 extends over 12 amino acids. V lost 6 bases to trimming and J lost 1 base, with 7 bases between them. CDR1 and CDR2 from the germline V gene are DFQATT and SNEGSKA (reference sequence). The CDR3: CSARRSGNTIYF. DNA of the CDR3: TGCAGTGCCCGGAGATCTGGAAACACCATATATTTT.

The rearrangement joins TRBV5-1 to TRBJ2-1; 9 bases agree with TRBD2. The germline CDR1 and CDR2 sequences are SGHRS and YFSETQ. CDR3 length: 18 residues. J lost 2 bases, V lost 0 bases, and 9 bases had no gene match. The CDR3 coding sequence is TGCGCCAGCAGCTTGGGTCCTAGCGGGATAGGTGCCTACAATGAGCAGTTCTTC. As protein: CASSLGPSGIGAYNEQFF.

This clonotype was observed many times. The V gene is TRBV7-9, the J gene TRBJ1-1; TRBD1 is a possible D gene (5 bases). The CDR3 sequence is 15 residues long. Trimming took off 6 bases at V and 1 base at J, with 15 bases between the two ends. Germline V CDR1 and CDR2: SEHNR, FQNEAQ (reference sequence). The CDR3 coding sequence is TGTGCCAGCAGTTCGGAGGGGCTCCGGAACACTGAAGCTTTCTTT. Translated: CASSSEGLRNTEAFF.

The table lists this clonotype with many counts. The chain has TRBV5-4 and TRBJ2-7; 10 nucleotides match TRBD2. Trimming removed 3 bases from V and 4 bases from J; junction bases left unmatched: 10. Germline values: CDR1 SGHNT, CDR2 YYREEE (reference sequence). This CDR3 has 16 amino acids. The CDR3 region is CASSSPRSGRVYEQYF. In DNA form, the CDR3 reads TGTGCCAGCAGCTCGCCTCGGAGCGGGAGGGTGTACGAGCAGTACTTC.

There are many counts of this clonotype. The rearrangement uses TRBV29-1 and TRBJ2-5; D might be TRBD2 (6 bases). Germline V gene lookup returns CDR1 SQVTM and CDR2 ANQGSEA. The CDR3 is 13 residues long. The V end was cut by 6 bases, the J end by 10 bases, with 21 bases between. The CDR3 DNA sequence: TGCAGCGTGGTAGGGACGGTCTCCGGGGGCCAGTACTTC. Its protein is CSVVGTVSGGQYF.

This clonotype was seen many times. This chain links TRBV20-1 with TRBJ2-1, with D possibly matching TRBD2 (6 bases). CDR3 size: 14 residues. Germline lookup yields CDR1 DFQATT and CDR2 SNEGSKA (reference sequence). The V end lost 3 bases, the J end lost 9 bases, and 18 bases lay between the germline ends. The CDR3 region has the DNA TGCAGTGCTAGTCCCGGAAGCGGGTTGGGTGAGCAGTTCTTC. Translation gives CSASPGSGLGEQFF.

There are many counts of this clonotype. The chain recombines TRBV5-5 with TRBJ1-4; D remains unclear. CDR3 length: 14 amino acids. Germline CDR1 reads SGHKS; CDR2 reads YYEKEE (reference sequence). V was shortened by 7 bases and J by 7 bases, with 17 bases between the two germline ends. The CDR3 DNA reads as TGTGCCAGCCACCCTCTTCGGCCTAGTGAAAAACTGTTTTTT. It specifies CASHPLRPSEKLFF.

Many counts were recorded for this clonotype. The DNA of the CDR3 is TGCAGCGTTGAAGGGTCTTTGGTGGGCGAGCAGTACTTC. Translated: CSVEGSLVGEQYF. The rearrangement uses TRBV29-1 and TRBJ2-7; D unresolved. V was pared by 1 base and J by 6 bases, with 13 bases between. This CDR3 spans 13 amino acids. The germline V gene has CDR1 SQVTM and CDR2 ANQGSEA.

This clonotype appeared many times. V usage is TRBV20-1 and J usage is TRBJ1-1; weak D call: TRBD1 (5 bases). The CDR3 runs 13 residues. The germline gives CDR1 DFQATT, CDR2 SNEGSKA (reference sequence). V dropped 6 bases and J dropped 5 bases, with 16 bases sitting between them. This CDR3 reads CSAPTGGWTEAFF. CDR3 sequence (DNA): TGCAGTGCACCGACCGGGGGTTGGACTGAAGCTTTCTTT.

This clonotype was picked up many times. The rearrangement links TRBV10-3 to TRBJ1-1; D ambiguous. This CDR3 region has 15 residues. Trimming stripped 2 bases from V and 1 base from J, with 11 bases between. The germline CDR1 and CDR2 sequences are ENHRY and SYGVKD. The CDR3 sequence: CAISEGRVSNTEAFF. DNA of the CDR3: TGTGCCATCAGTGAGGGGCGGGTTTCGAACACTGAAGCTTTCTTT.

This clonotype was picked up many times. This chain uses TRBV5-1 with TRBJ2-7; TRBD1 aligns across 7 bases. Germline V gene data show CDR1 as SGHRS and CDR2 as YFSETQ. This CDR3 spans 13 amino acids. V shed 4 bases and J 2 bases; nucleotides not matched to a gene: 3. The CDR3, as DNA: TGCGCCAGCAGCCCAGGGACAGCCTACGAGCAGTACTTC. Its protein is CASSPGTAYEQYF.

This clonotype has only a few counts. This CDR3 fails to terminate in the conserved phenylalanine or tryptophan, so it likely reflects a read error. V and J are TRBV5-6 and TRBJ2-3; TRBD1 aligns across 9 bases. The trim removed 3 bases at V and 6 bases at J, leaving 5 bases unmatched. Per the germline V gene, CDR1 is SGHDT and CDR2 is YYEEEE. This CDR3 contains 14 residues. CDR3: CASSYGTGLDTQYL. CDR3 DNA sequence: TGTGCCAGCAGCTATGGGACAGGGCTGGATACGCAGTATCTT.

With respect to this clonotype: A single base is all that separates this from a far larger clone, so a read error is likely. The V and J genes are TRBV7-9 and TRBJ1-6; 10 positions match TRBD1. The DNA end is more similar to TRBJ1-1, so the J call may be wrong. CDR3 size: 16 residues. Germline CDR1 reads SEHNR; CDR2 reads FQNEAQ (reference sequence). CDR3 sequence (DNA): TGTGCCAGCAGCCATGGCGACAGGGGGCAATACACTGAAGCTTTCTTT. It encodes CASSHGDRGQYTEAFF.

This clonotype was counted many times. The chain couples TRBV20-1 to TRBJ1-2, with unresolved D. The CDR3 loop spans 12 amino acids. V dropped 3 bases and J dropped 9 bases, with 14 bases sitting between them. The germline CDR1 and CDR2 sequences are DFQATT and SNEGSKA (reference sequence). The CDR3 coding sequence is TGCAGTGCTAGTTGGGCAGGCCAGAGCTACACCTTC. Its protein is CSASWAGQSYTF.